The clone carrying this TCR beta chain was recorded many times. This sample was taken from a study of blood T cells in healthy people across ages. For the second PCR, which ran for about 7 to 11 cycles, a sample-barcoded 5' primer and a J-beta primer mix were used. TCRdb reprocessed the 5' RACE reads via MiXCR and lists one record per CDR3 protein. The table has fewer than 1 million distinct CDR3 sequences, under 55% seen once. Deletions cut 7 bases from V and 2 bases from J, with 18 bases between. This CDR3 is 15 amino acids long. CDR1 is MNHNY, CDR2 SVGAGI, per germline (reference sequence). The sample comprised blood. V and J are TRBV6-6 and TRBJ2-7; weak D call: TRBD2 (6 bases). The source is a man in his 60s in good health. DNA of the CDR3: TGTGCCAGCACCCCGGGTCGGGGGTTCGCCTACGAGCAGTACTTC. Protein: CASTPGRGFAYEQYF.